This is a list of T cell receptor beta chains from one sample in a study of T cell repertoires in cytomegalovirus infection. TCRdb called the reads again in MiXCR, with one record for every CDR3 protein. The sample holds more than 650,000 distinct CDR3 sequences; about a third are singletons and the top ten take under 3.5%. The sequenced sample was PBMCs. These receptors were taken from a human donor in good health (CMV status not recorded). Some clones in this sample may be carry-over from other donors' samples. CDR3s include the opening cysteine and the closing phenylalanine or tryptophan. The D gene is left open where the match is weak. The size field is filled for only some rows; it gives once, few, many or a size class.

cdr3_aa | cdr3_nt | d_call | j_call | v_call | clone_size
CASSQSTKTSSTGELFF | TGTGCCAGCAGCCAATCGACTAAAACCTCTAGCACCGGGGAGCTGTTTTTT | . | TRBJ2-2 | TRBV4-2 | .
CSAGLGQGPPYEQYF | TGCAGTGCCGGACTGGGACAGGGGCCACCCTACGAGCAGTACTTC | TRBD1 | TRBJ2-7 | TRBV20-1 | .
CASSLGDSRNQPQHF | TGTGCCAGCAGCTTAGGGGACAGCCGCAATCAGCCCCAGCATTTT | TRBD1 | TRBJ1-5 | TRBV7-9 | .
CASRLWENQPQHF | TGTGCCAGCAGGCTTTGGGAAAATCAGCCCCAGCATTTT | . | TRBJ1-5 | TRBV28 | many
CASRRYGLAGNTDTQYF | TGTGCCAGCAGGCGATACGGACTAGCGGGGAACACAGATACGCAGTATTTT | TRBD2 | TRBJ2-3 | TRBV28 | .
CASSLDHPRTGDIKTQYF | TGTGCCAGCAGCTTAGATCATCCTAGGACAGGGGATATAAAGACCCAGTACTTC | TRBD1 | TRBJ2-5 | TRBV11-2 | .
CASSPPAGLADTQYF | TGTGCCAGCTCACCCCCGGCCGGCTTGGCAGATACGCAGTATTTT | . | TRBJ2-3 | TRBV18 | .
CASSQDPGRSTQLFF | TGTGCCAGCAGCCAGGATCCGGGACGTAGCACCCAACTGTTTTTT | . | TRBJ1-4 | TRBV4-2 | few
CASSFIRAAEAFF | TGTGCCAGCAGCTTCATACGGGCGGCTGAAGCTTTCTTT | . | TRBJ1-1 | TRBV5-6 | .
CASSLPPGSGELFF | TGTGCCAGCAGCTTACCCCCCGGCTCCGGGGAGCTGTTTTTT | . | TRBJ2-2 | TRBV7-6 | once
CASSILGRQGVVNIQYF | TGTGCCAGTAGTATTTTGGGTCGACAGGGGGTTGTAAACATTCAGTACTTC | TRBD1 | TRBJ2-4 | TRBV19 | few
CSARDLKGGRNTEAFF | TGCAGTGCTAGAGATCTAAAGGGGGGAAGGAACACTGAAGCTTTCTTT | . | TRBJ1-1 | TRBV20-1 | .
CSVQSGTNYNEQFF | TGCAGCGTTCAGTCCGGGACAAATTACAATGAGCAGTTCTTC | . | TRBJ2-1 | TRBV29-1 | few
CSVEGISGDNEQFF | TGCAGCGTTGAAGGTATTTCAGGTGACAATGAGCAGTTCTTC | . | TRBJ2-1 | TRBV29-1 | few